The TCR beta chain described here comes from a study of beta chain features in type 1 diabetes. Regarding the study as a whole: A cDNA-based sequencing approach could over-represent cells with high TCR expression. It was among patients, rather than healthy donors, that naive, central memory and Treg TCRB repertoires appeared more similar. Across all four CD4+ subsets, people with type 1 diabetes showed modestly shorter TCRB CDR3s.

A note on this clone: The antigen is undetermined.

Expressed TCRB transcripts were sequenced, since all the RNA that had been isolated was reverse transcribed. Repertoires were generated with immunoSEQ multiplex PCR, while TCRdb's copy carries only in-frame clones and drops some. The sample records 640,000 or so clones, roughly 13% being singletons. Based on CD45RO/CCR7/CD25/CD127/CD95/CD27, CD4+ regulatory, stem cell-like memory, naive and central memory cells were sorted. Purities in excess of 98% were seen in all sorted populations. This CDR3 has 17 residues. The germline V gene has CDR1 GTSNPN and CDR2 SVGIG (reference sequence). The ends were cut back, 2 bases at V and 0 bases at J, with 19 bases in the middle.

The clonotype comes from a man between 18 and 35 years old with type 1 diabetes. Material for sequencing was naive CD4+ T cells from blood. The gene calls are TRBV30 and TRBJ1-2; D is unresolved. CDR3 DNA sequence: TGTGCCTGGAGTTCTCCCCCCTCGGCGGTATCTAACTATGGCTACACCTTC. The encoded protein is CAWSSPPSAVSNYGYTF.